What follows is one TCR beta chain and its context. It has no known antigen specificity. Base quality data are lacking; no much larger clone is found one base away. The immunoSEQ Assay, a bias-controlled multiplex PCR, was used to amplify TCRbeta CDR3 regions from genomic DNA. The study's own analysis went as follows. Within the assay, amplification of reference gene primers was used to estimate how many nucleated cells each sample contained. To quantify the absolute abundance of each unique TCRbeta CDR3 rearrangement, sequence reads were collapsed and filtered. For each sample, productive Simpson clonality was calculated as the square root of Simpson's diversity index across productive rearrangements. TCRdb's version of the immuneACCESS table is confined to in-frame rearrangements and falls short of the full clone set. An unresolved V gene accounts for under half of the shortfall where checked; the remainder is of unknown origin. The V and J calls and clone size are taken from that table; D and trimming were inferred from the DNA. The sample yields approximately 200,000 clones; approximately 80% were counted once. The ten top clones hold about 2% of the sample.

The data stem from a study of blood T cell repertoires in COVID-19 (TCRdb year 2020). About the full investigation: Samples covering the acute and convalescent phases of COVID-19 were provided by collaborators in the United States, Italy and Spain. Samples came from the ongoing ImmuneRACE study (first 160 participants) plus 1,254 subjects from 6 global collaborators. The repertoires were made available in a free public database intended to serve as a resource for research on the immune response to SARS-CoV-2. Where available, HLA class I and class II types were obtained from metadata supplied by the sample provider rather than from assay-based typing. The sample metadata nearly always contained a de-identified subject ID, COVID-19 status, age in years and sex. The material from the prospective study consisted of cDNA or gDNA derived from T cells, B-cell-depleted T cells, or PBMCs. Deeply sampled blood TCRbeta repertoires from subjects exposed to, actively infected with, or recovered from COVID-19 were included in the dataset.

Enrolling through a virtual design, the prospective study's participants ranged in age from roughly 18 to 100 years and lived across 24 United States geographic areas. In the prospective study, participants were assigned to cohorts based on the clinical history participants reported in a screening survey and a study questionnaire. Recovered participants in ImmuneRACE Cohort 3 were defined by two consecutive negative NP/OP PCR tests, clearance by a healthcare professional, or resolution of symptoms. In the prospective study, whole blood, serum and a nasopharyngeal or oropharyngeal swab were collected from each participant by mobile phlebotomists. Participants in the prospective study had the option to provide additional blood draws and questionnaires over an approximately two-month period. Before DNA extraction, prospective study blood samples were shipped either frozen or at room temperature. The CDR3, cysteine through phenylalanine, is 15 amino acids long. The retained sequence is limited to the CDR3, 45 bases, with the frame set at the first base. At the junction V is shortened by 1 base and J by 2 bases, with 12 bases in between. CDR1 and CDR2 are read off the germline V gene (reference sequence) as SGHKS and YYEKEE.

Summary of the overall study and its limitations: How much clinical and demographic metadata was included differed by source and by participant, and the metadata was provided uncurated.

The specimen was PBMCs or T cells enriched from blood (not recorded which). Rearrangement joined TRBV5-5 to TRBJ1-2; a tentative D match to TRBD1 spans 5 bases. The TCR sequence derives from a man aged 55 to 70 who had recovered from COVID-19. Here the CDR3 is given as CASSLSRDLNYGYTF. The sequence in DNA is TGTGCCAGCAGCTTGTCAAGGGACTTGAACTATGGCTACACCTTC.